Below, one T cell receptor (beta chain) is given with its context. This clonotype was counted once. Its cognate antigen has yet to be identified. Base qualities are not at hand, and no much larger clone is one base apart. One read alone makes for weak evidence. RNA was extracted using the RNeasy kit, and about 0.5 to 1 ug of the RNA was reverse transcribed with random hexamers. The immunoSEQ multiplex PCR assay, which covers 54 Vbeta and 13 Jbeta segments, was used to amplify TCR beta CDR3 regions. PCR amplification bias was corrected using a synthetic template baseline for primer optimization and computational correction. In the source study's methods: Reads were annotated to V, D and J genes per IMGT and analyzed with immunoSEQ Analyzer, keeping only productive sequences. To calculate clonality, Shannon entropy was normalized by log2 of the number of productive unique sequences and then subtracted from one. Public and private clones were assessed among the 100 most prevalent clones of each patient and control. A clone was defined as Susac-specific if it was absent from the healthy and MS cohorts, from some 1,100 published viral clones and from other ImmuneACCESS disease sequences. TCRdb took the public reads, trimmed them with fastp at Q25, ran MiXCR for clone calling and kept in-frame beta chains. Rows are combined by CDR3 protein, so each entry shows the most common genes and DNA. V and J calls and clone size were set by TCRdb, not the authors. The sample data list approximately 270,000 distinct CDR3 sequences, and around 95% of these were observed just once. The ten largest clones represent approximately 0.072% of the sample.

Peripheral blood CD8+ and CD4+ T cells from healthy donors, Susac syndrome patients and multiple sclerosis patients were profiled by high-throughput TCR beta sequencing. Treatment-naive patients with stable or active relapsing-remitting disease fulfilling revised McDonald criteria were used as multiple sclerosis controls. Bulk CD8+ and CD4+ T cells were purified by magnetic negative isolation, while CD8+ TEMRA cells were enriched using FACS. Blood was drawn into EDTA tubes, processed within 24 hours, and PBMCs were isolated by density gradient centrifugation. PBMCs intended for TCR sequencing were cryopreserved in liquid nitrogen and thawed later in a water bath at 37 degrees C. A purity of at least 90% was achieved for sorted or isolated CD4+, CD8+ and CD8+ TEMRA cells. The data belong to a study of CD8 T cells in Susac syndrome (dated by TCRdb to the late 2010s). Describing the broader study: Repertoire sequencing was used to test whether CD8+ T cell activation and differentiation in Susac syndrome was antigen driven. Study-wide findings and limitations: The TCR sequencing and HLA analysis was acknowledged to have included a relatively small number of individuals.

The sequencing input was CD4+ T cells from PBMCs. The clonotype originates from a human donor with multiple sclerosis.

The CDR3 here reads CASTRSLGQEVEYF. The DNA sequence follows: TGTGCCAGCACGAGGAGTCTAGGCCAAGAGGTGGAGTACTTC. Recombination linked TRBV2 to TRBJ2-5; the D segment cannot be called with confidence. From the germline V gene, CDR1 is SNHLY and CDR2 is FYNNEI. The CDR3 contains 14 residues, cysteine and phenylalanine counted. Only the CDR3 DNA is retained, 42 bases long and in frame from the first base. The germline ends are 24 bases apart after V is trimmed by 7 bases and J by 12 bases.